A selection of T cell receptor beta chains follows, all from one sample in a study of cytomegalovirus exposure and HLA in healthy donors. Data came from immunoSEQ multiplex PCR; TCRdb stores just in-frame clones and leaves some out. This sample yields about 70,000 clones, of which over 50% are seen a single time; about 3% belongs to the top ten. The sample consisted of PBMCs. These receptors originate from a man aged 25-40 years in good health and CMV-seronegative. Each CDR3 is given with its conserved first and last residue. The order of the fields is J gene, D gene, clone size, V gene, CDR3 DNA, CDR3 protein. The D gene is left open where the match is weak. The size entry is marked missing in some rows and otherwise reads once, few, many or a size class.

j_call: TRBJ1-4; d_call: -; clone_size: few; v_call: TRBV4-2; cdr3_nt: TGTGCCAGCAGCCCCTTCACGGGGAGCGGTGAAAAACTGTTTTTT; cdr3_aa: CASSPFTGSGEKLFF
j_call: TRBJ2-2; d_call: -; clone_size: -; v_call: TRBV2; cdr3_nt: TGTGCCAGCAGTGAAAAGCGGAGAAACACCGGGGAGCTGTTTTTT; cdr3_aa: CASSEKRRNTGELFF
j_call: TRBJ2-7; d_call: -; clone_size: few; v_call: TRBV12-5; cdr3_nt: TGTGCTAGTGGTTTGGGAACAGGGTTTTACGAGCAGTACTTC; cdr3_aa: CASGLGTGFYEQYF
j_call: TRBJ2-5; d_call: -; clone_size: -; v_call: TRBV18; cdr3_nt: TGTGCCAGCTCACCTGGCCAGCAAGAGACCCAGTACTTC; cdr3_aa: CASSPGQQETQYF
j_call: TRBJ1-6; d_call: -; clone_size: once; v_call: TRBV7-8; cdr3_nt: TGTGCCAGCAGCTCCTGGGGGGGGGCCAAGGATTCACCCCTCCACTTT; cdr3_aa: CASSSWGGAKDSPLHF
j_call: TRBJ2-5; d_call: -; clone_size: -; v_call: TRBV1; cdr3_nt: TGCACCAGCAGCCGTTTGTGGGGCACAGGGGATCAGGAGACCCAGTACTTC; cdr3_aa: CTSSRLWGTGDQETQYF
j_call: TRBJ1-2; d_call: TRBD1; clone_size: few; v_call: TRBV25-1; cdr3_nt: TGTGCCAGCCGACAGGGGGCGGCCTATGGCTACACCTTC; cdr3_aa: CASRQGAAYGYTF
j_call: TRBJ2-7; d_call: TRBD1; clone_size: -; v_call: TRBV7-2; cdr3_nt: TGTGCCAGCAGCTTTACAGGGGGTTCATACGAGCAGTACTTC; cdr3_aa: CASSFTGGSYEQYF
j_call: TRBJ2-1; d_call: TRBD2; clone_size: -; v_call: TRBV7-2; cdr3_nt: TGTGCCAGCAGCCAATTCTCGGGACTACAAAGCCCTCCTGAGCAGTTCTTC; cdr3_aa: CASSQFSGLQSPPEQFF
j_call: TRBJ1-5; d_call: -; clone_size: few; v_call: TRBV6-5; cdr3_nt: TGTGCCAGCAGCTTCGGAGGTAATCAGCCCCAGCATTTT; cdr3_aa: CASSFGGNQPQHF
j_call: TRBJ1-6; d_call: TRBD1; clone_size: -; v_call: TRBV7-2; cdr3_nt: TGTGCCAGCAGCTTGACAGGGGGCTTGGCACCCCTCCACTTT; cdr3_aa: CASSLTGGLAPLHF
j_call: TRBJ2-7; d_call: TRBD2; clone_size: -; v_call: TRBV19; cdr3_nt: TGTGCCAGTAGTTCGGGACTAATTGACTACGAGCAGTACTTC; cdr3_aa: CASSSGLIDYEQYF
j_call: TRBJ1-1; d_call: -; clone_size: -; v_call: TRBV5-1; cdr3_nt: TGCGCCAGCGGACTCTGGGACACTGAAGCTTTCTTT; cdr3_aa: CASGLWDTEAFF
j_call: TRBJ2-7; d_call: -; clone_size: -; v_call: TRBV15; cdr3_nt: TGTGCCACCAGCGGGAGTGGAGGGGGCTCCGAGCAGTACTTC; cdr3_aa: CATSGSGGGSEQYF
j_call: TRBJ2-3; d_call: TRBD1; clone_size: -; v_call: TRBV2; cdr3_nt: TGTGCCAGTGTTAGACAGGGATTAGGCACAGATACGCAGTATTTT; cdr3_aa: CASVRQGLGTDTQYF
j_call: TRBJ2-3; d_call: TRBD2; clone_size: -; v_call: TRBV18; cdr3_nt: TGTGCCAGCTCAGCCGCTAGCGGAACGGATACGCAGTATTTT; cdr3_aa: CASSAASGTDTQYF
j_call: TRBJ2-1; d_call: -; clone_size: once; v_call: TRBV2; cdr3_nt: TGTGCCAGCATCCCCGAGCCAGCGGAAATCAATGAGCAGTTCTTC; cdr3_aa: CASIPEPAEINEQFF
j_call: TRBJ2-7; d_call: -; clone_size: -; v_call: TRBV6-5; cdr3_nt: TGTGCCAGCAGCCGTCGACAGGCGCCCTACGAGCAGTACTTC; cdr3_aa: CASSRRQAPYEQYF
j_call: TRBJ2-3; d_call: TRBD2; clone_size: -; v_call: TRBV7-2; cdr3_nt: TGTGCCAGCAGCTGGGCTAGCGGGGGGGCGGGGAGCACAGATACGCAGTATTTT; cdr3_aa: CASSWASGGAGSTDTQYF
j_call: TRBJ2-1; d_call: TRBD2; clone_size: -; v_call: TRBV14; cdr3_nt: TGTGCCAGCAGCCAAGATCGAGCGGGATCCTACAATGAGCAGTTCTTC; cdr3_aa: CASSQDRAGSYNEQFF
j_call: TRBJ2-1; d_call: TRBD2; clone_size: -; v_call: TRBV7-8; cdr3_nt: TGTGCCAGCAGCGGACGACTAGCGGGAAATGAGCAGTTCTTC; cdr3_aa: CASSGRLAGNEQFF
j_call: TRBJ2-7; d_call: TRBD2; clone_size: -; v_call: TRBV6-5; cdr3_nt: TGTGCCAGCAGCCGGGCGGGGGACGAGCAGTACTTC; cdr3_aa: CASSRAGDEQYF
j_call: TRBJ2-1; d_call: TRBD1; clone_size: -; v_call: TRBV6-1; cdr3_nt: TGTGCCAGCAGGGGGACAGGATTCTACAATGAGCAGTTCTTC; cdr3_aa: CASRGTGFYNEQFF
j_call: TRBJ2-7; d_call: -; clone_size: -; v_call: TRBV29-1; cdr3_nt: TGCAGCGCCCGCGACAGCCGCTCCTACGAGCAGTACTTC; cdr3_aa: CSARDSRSYEQYF
j_call: TRBJ2-1; d_call: TRBD1; clone_size: -; v_call: TRBV5-4; cdr3_nt: TGTGCCAGCAGACTATCCGTGGACAGGGGAAATGAGCAGTTCTTC; cdr3_aa: CASRLSVDRGNEQFF
j_call: TRBJ1-5; d_call: TRBD1; clone_size: -; v_call: TRBV7-8; cdr3_nt: TGTGCCAGCAGCTACCTAACAGGGGGCGATCAGCCCCAGCATTTT; cdr3_aa: CASSYLTGGDQPQHF
j_call: TRBJ2-5; d_call: TRBD1; clone_size: -; v_call: TRBV6-5; cdr3_nt: TGTGCCAGCAGCCCCGACAGGGGGGGACAAGAGACCCAGTACTTC; cdr3_aa: CASSPDRGGQETQYF
j_call: TRBJ1-1; d_call: TRBD1; clone_size: -; v_call: TRBV4-1; cdr3_nt: TGCGCCAGCAGCCAAGATTTCTTACAGGGGGCAAGGGTGAGCACTGAAGCTTTCTTT; cdr3_aa: CASSQDFLQGARVSTEAFF
j_call: TRBJ1-1; d_call: -; clone_size: -; v_call: TRBV5-4; cdr3_nt: TGTGCCAGCAGCCTGAGACAGGAAGCTTTCTTT; cdr3_aa: CASSLRQEAFF
j_call: TRBJ1-1; d_call: -; clone_size: -; v_call: TRBV29-1; cdr3_nt: TGCAGCGTTGCCCTAGGCGCTGAAGCTTTCTTT; cdr3_aa: CSVALGAEAFF
j_call: TRBJ2-5; d_call: -; clone_size: few; v_call: TRBV5-1; cdr3_nt: TGCGCCAGCAGCCCTAGGGGGGGAGGAGAGACCCAGTACTTC; cdr3_aa: CASSPRGGGETQYF
j_call: TRBJ1-1; d_call: -; clone_size: -; v_call: TRBV6-5; cdr3_nt: TGTGCCAGCAGTGGACGGGAGAACACTGAAGCTTTCTTT; cdr3_aa: CASSGRENTEAFF